A single count supports the clone carrying this T cell receptor beta chain. Its cognate antigen is unknown. Researchers amplified the TCR beta CDR3 regions from RNA transcripts. The primer set for the first-round RT-PCR of the TCR CDR3 was HTBI. One entry per CDR3 protein, called by TCRdb with MiXCR from the multiplex PCR reads. Of more than 550,000 distinct CDR3 sequences in the sample, roughly a sixth are singletons; the top ten hold over 15%. This entry is derived from a study of T cells in Graves' hyperthyroidism and ophthalmopathy. In the study overall: Initial diagnosis, before any treatment, was when peripheral blood was collected. Study-wide findings and caveats: Most thyroid clonotypes expanded above 0.001 appeared in blood too.

Hyperthyroidism patients were newly diagnosed, had disease duration under 2 months, and were aged 18 to 65 years. Uncontrolled infection, other autoimmune disease, pregnancy or lactation disqualified patients from enrolment. The ends were cut back, 8 bases at V and 4 bases at J, with 17 bases in the middle. CDR1 and CDR2 (germline): LNHDA, SQIVND (reference sequence). There are 14 residues in the CDR3. Sequencing input: blood. This rearrangement joins TRBV19 to TRBJ1-2; D perhaps matches TRBD1 (5 bases). The clonotype was recovered from a woman aged 45-65 years with Graves' hyperthyroidism that later progressed to Graves' ophthalmopathy. CDR3 sequence reads: CASRRDVAFYGYTF. The CDR3 DNA reads as TGTGCCAGTCGACGGGACGTCGCCTTCTATGGCTACACCTTC.